Below are 7 T cell receptor beta chains sequenced from a single sample in a study of blood T cell repertoires in COVID-19. Assay: immunoSEQ multiplex PCR; the TCRdb copy retains only in-frame clones and omits some. The data hold some 450,000 clones, with roughly 88% observed a single time. The material sequenced was peripheral blood. The receptors here all came from a woman in her 50s with COVID-19, enrolled during active disease.

This clone was detected only once. The rearrangement links TRBV19 to TRBJ1-1; D unclear. The germline gives CDR1 LNHDA, CDR2 SQIVND (reference sequence). CDR3 size: 12 residues. V shed 8 bases and J shed 1 base, with 8 bases lying between them. The DNA of the CDR3 is TGTGCCAGTGGAGAGTGGAACACTGAAGCTTTCTTT. Its translation is CASGEWNTEAFF.

CDR3 protein: CATSDPSGGASSYNEQFF. The DNA of the CDR3 is TGTGCCACCAGTGATCCCTCGGGGGGCGCCAGCTCCTACAATGAGCAGTTCTTC. The chain couples TRBV24-1 to TRBJ2-1; possibly TRBD2 for D (7 bases). Trimming shortened V by 3 bases and J by 0 bases, and 17 bases separated the two germline ends. The germline V gene has CDR1 KGHDR and CDR2 SFDVKD. This CDR3 comprises 18 residues.

The chain joins TRBV28 to TRBJ2-7; the D gene is possibly TRBD2 (7 bases). CDR1 is MDHEN and CDR2 is SYDVKM in the germline V gene. This CDR3 comprises 16 residues. V shed 6 bases and J shed 4 bases, with 22 bases lying between them. The CDR3 region is CASRGRGRGYYYEQYF. The CDR3 nucleotides read TGTGCCAGCAGAGGGAGGGGGAGGGGGTACTATTACGAGCAGTACTTC.

V is TRBV6-5 and J is TRBJ2-7; TRBD1 matches at 10 bases. This CDR3 has 13 amino acids. Per germline, CDR1 MNHEY and CDR2 SVGAGI. J lost 6 bases, V lost 9 bases, and 8 bases had no gene match. The CDR3 here is CASCRDRGLEQYF. The CDR3 DNA reads as TGTGCCAGTTGTAGGGACAGGGGACTCGAGCAGTACTTC.

The rearrangement uses TRBV19 and TRBJ2-6, with 9 bases fitting TRBD1. CDR1 and CDR2 (germline): LNHDA, SQIVND (reference sequence). This CDR3 is built from 15 residues. With 9 bases clipped from V and 2 bases from J, the junction kept 5 bases outside the gene matches. CDR3 bases: TGTGCCAGCACACAGGGGGCGCCTGGGGCCAACGTCCTGACTTTC. Protein sequence: CASTQGAPGANVLTF. Drawing the rest from reference TRBV19 and TRBJ2-6, the complete variable domain is DGGITQSPKYLFRKEGQNVTLSCEQNLNHDAMYWYRQDPGQGLRLIYYSQIVNDFQKGDIAEGYSVSREKKESFPLTVTSAQKNPTAFYLCASTQGAPGANVLTFGAGSRLTVL.

CDR3 in DNA: TGTGCCAGCAGGCGACAGGGGGAAGGCACCGGGGAGCTGTTTTTT. Its protein product is CASRRQGEGTGELFF. The chain joins TRBV2 to TRBJ2-2; 9 bases align to TRBD1. The CDR3 extends over 15 amino acids. Trimming took 6 bases from V and 4 from J; bases not matched to a gene: 6. Germline V gives CDR1 SNHLY, CDR2 FYNNEI.

The genes are TRBV11-2 and TRBJ1-2, with 9 bases matching TRBD1. This CDR3 region has 15 residues. Germline CDR1 is SGHAT and CDR2 is FQNNGV. Unmatched junction bases numbered 5, after V lost 3 bases and J lost 3 bases. The CDR3 nucleotides read TGTGCCAGCAGCTTTCAGTGGACAGGGGACTATGGCTACACCTTC. Translation gives CASSFQWTGDYGYTF. Looking up the rest from reference TRBV11-2 and TRBJ1-2 gives the full variable domain: EAGVAQSPRYKIIEKRQSVAFWCNPISGHATLYWYQQILGQGPKLLIQFQNNGVVDDSQLPKDRFSAERLKGVDSTLKIQPAKLEDSAVYLCASSFQWTGDYGYTFGSGTRLTVV.